One sample yielded the 24 T cell receptor beta chains listed below, sequenced in a study of T cells in Graves' hyperthyroidism and ophthalmopathy (dated by TCRdb to the late 2010s). Library preparation employed multiplex PCR. TCRdb names Illumina HiSeq 2000 as the instrument used. The TCR beta CDR3 regions were amplified from the RNA transcripts. A first-round RT-PCR of the TCR CDR3 used the HTBI primer set with the Qiagen OneStep RT-PCR kit. TCRdb itself trimmed the public reads at Q25 with fastp, ran MiXCR and retained productive beta chains. One record per CDR3 amino acid sequence lists the most common genes and DNA. The sample table shows about half a million distinct CDR3 sequences, and around 22% are seen once. Of the sample, roughly 12% is held by the ten largest clones. Specimen: blood. The receptors come from a woman between 25 and 40 years old with Graves' ophthalmopathy.

A few counts support this clonotype. This sequence joins TRBV6-1 and TRBJ1-1; 7 bases map to TRBD1. This CDR3 spans 15 amino acids. Germline V CDR1 and CDR2: MNHNS, SASEGT. The trim removed 5 bases at V and 3 bases at J, leaving 9 bases unmatched. CDR3 residues: CASSINRGADTEAFF. CDR3 coding DNA: TGTGCCAGCAGTATTAACAGGGGCGCTGACACTGAAGCTTTCTTT.

The table lists this clonotype with many counts. The junction departs from the called germline gene at one end, perhaps through a read error. V and J are TRBV5-1 and TRBJ1-1; D is ambiguous. CDR3 length: 12 residues. The germline V gene encodes CDR1 SGHRS and CDR2 YFSETQ. CDR3 amino acids: CASSRPGTEAFF. In DNA form, the CDR3 reads TGTGCCAGCAGTCGTCCAGGCACTGAAGCTTTCTTT.

Ten or more counts support this clonotype. The CDR3 DNA is TGTGCCAGCAGTTACCCGGCAGGGGTAGGCTACGAGCAGTACTTC. It translates to CASSYPAGVGYEQYF. The V and J genes are TRBV6-5 and TRBJ2-7; a weak D match, TRBD1 (6 bases). Germline CDR1 is MNHEY and CDR2 is SVGAGI. The CDR3 spans 15 residues. With 2 bases removed from V and 3 bases from J, the gap between germline ends came to 14 bases.

This clonotype showed up many times. The rearrangement joins TRBV6-2 or TRBV6-3 to TRBJ2-7; 7 bases are a match to TRBD1. The CDR3 has 15 amino acids. V was pared by 2 bases and J by 4 bases, with 8 bases of the junction left unmatched. Germline loops: CDR1 MNHEY, CDR2 SVGEGT. CDR3 in amino acids: CASSYADRVYYEQYF. CDR3 DNA: TGTGCCAGCAGTTACGCCGACAGGGTGTATTACGAGCAGTACTTC.

This clonotype was counted a few times. The V and J genes are TRBV27 and TRBJ2-5, with D hard to call. This CDR3 is 13 amino acids long. CDR1 and CDR2 (germline): MNHEY, SMNVEV (reference sequence). The ends were cut back, 0 bases at V and 9 bases at J, with 11 bases in the middle. Here the CDR3 reads CASSLSWGKAQYF. CDR3 DNA: TGTGCCAGCAGTTTATCTTGGGGTAAGGCCCAGTACTTC.

This clonotype has only a few counts. CDR3 protein: CATSREVGSYEQYF. The CDR3 DNA reads as TGTGCCACCAGCAGAGAGGTTGGCTCCTACGAGCAGTACTTC. The rearrangement links TRBV15 to TRBJ2-7, with no clear D. Germline V gene lookup returns CDR1 LNHNV and CDR2 YYDKDF (reference sequence). The CDR3 extends over 14 amino acids. V lost 0 bases and J lost 0, with 6 bases in between.

This chain connects TRBV28 to TRBJ2-5; TRBD2 is a possible D gene (5 bases). This CDR3 has 15 residues. Germline assignment: CDR1 MDHEN and CDR2 SYDVKM. V dropped 6 bases and J dropped 3 bases, with 17 bases sitting between them. Written as DNA, the CDR3 is TGTGCCAGCAGAATCCTACAGACGGGAAAAGAGACCCAGTACTTC. Protein product: CASRILQTGKETQYF.

The chain links TRBV30 to TRBJ1-2; 7 positions agree with TRBD1. This CDR3 region has 13 residues. Germline CDR1 reads GTSNPN; CDR2 reads SVGIG (reference sequence). V was clipped by 3 bases and J by 3 bases; unmatched bases: 4. This CDR3 reads CAWSPQGDYGYTF. DNA for the CDR3: TGTGCCTGGAGCCCCCAGGGGGACTATGGCTACACCTTC.

This clonotype was observed a few times. DNA of the CDR3: TGTGCCAGCAGCCCACCGGGACAAAAGAACACTGAAGCTTTCTTT. Protein product: CASSPPGQKNTEAFF. This sequence joins TRBV7-9 and TRBJ1-1, with a tentative D call TRBD1 (6 bases). V lost 5 bases to trimming and J lost 1 base, with 14 bases between them. CDR3 size: 15 residues. The germline V gene encodes CDR1 SEHNR and CDR2 FQNEAQ (reference sequence).

This clonotype was seen ten or more times. This chain joins TRBV20-1 and TRBJ1-1; maybe TRBD1 (6 bases). CDR1 is DFQATT, CDR2 SNEGSKA, per germline (reference sequence). With 3 bases removed from V and 1 base from J, the gap between germline ends came to 18 bases. This CDR3 has 16 residues. CDR3 protein: CSASMARGPSNTEAFF. CDR3 sequence (DNA): TGCAGTGCTAGTATGGCCAGGGGCCCTTCGAACACTGAAGCTTTCTTT.

The chain's CDR3 is CASSPHRTGGGETQYF. CDR3 coding DNA: TGTGCCAGCAGTCCGCACCGGACAGGGGGCGGGGAGACCCAGTACTTC. J is TRBJ2-5 and V is TRBV6-1; 11 positions match TRBD1. Germline CDR1 reads MNHNS; CDR2 reads SASEGT. The CDR3 consists of 16 residues. V shed 5 bases, J shed 5 bases, and the junction held 10 bases outside the gene matches.

This clonotype was detected ten times or more. V and J are TRBV4-2 and TRBJ1-2; D is possibly TRBD1 (6 bases). Germline-derived CDR1 and CDR2 are LGHNA and YNFKEQ. V was shortened by 0 bases and J by 6 bases, with 11 bases between the two germline ends. This CDR3 is 14 amino acids long. The CDR3 bases are TGTGCCAGCAGCCAAGAGGGAAGGGGGGATGGCTACACCTTC. This codes for CASSQEGRGDGYTF.

The table lists this clonotype with a few counts. The chain couples TRBV14 to TRBJ1-3; D remains unclear. This CDR3 contains 12 residues. Germline V gene sequence: CDR1 SGHDN, CDR2 FVKESK. Trimming cost V 5 bases and J 3 bases, with 5 bases left between them. This CDR3 is CASSSVGNTIYF. The CDR3 DNA follows: TGTGCCAGCAGCTCGGTTGGAAACACCATATATTTT.

This clonotype came up many times. The genes are TRBV20-1 and TRBJ1-1, with 10 bases matching TRBD1. The ends lost 1 base at V and 5 bases at J; junction bases unmatched: 7. Germline V lookup: CDR1 DFQATT, CDR2 SNEGSKA (reference sequence). The CDR3 is made up of 15 amino acids. CDR3 DNA sequence: TGCAGTGCTAGAGGAGAGGACAGGGGGAGAACTGAAGCTTTCTTT. It yields the protein CSARGEDRGRTEAFF.

This clonotype was counted at least ten times. The CDR3: CASSLGTGNGYTF. For the CDR3, the DNA is TGCGCCAGCAGCTTGGGAACAGGGAATGGCTACACCTTC. This rearrangement joins TRBV5-1 to TRBJ1-2, with a tentative D call TRBD1 (6 bases). Trimming removed 0 bases from V and 6 bases from J, with 9 bases in between. This CDR3 region has 13 residues. Germline V gene lookup returns CDR1 SGHRS and CDR2 YFSETQ.

The CDR3 DNA sequence: TGTGCCAGCAGATCGAGAACAGGGGGCGGCCGGAGGGAGCAGTACTTC. Encoded protein: CASRSRTGGGRREQYF. The chain couples TRBV6-1 to TRBJ2-7, with TRBD1 identical over 9 bases. Germline V gene sequence: CDR1 MNHNS, CDR2 SASEGT. With 6 bases clipped from V and 7 bases from J, the junction kept 16 bases outside the gene matches. There are 16 residues in the CDR3.

This clonotype was counted many times. The chain recombines TRBV3-1 with TRBJ1-2, with a possible D match to TRBD1 (6 bases). V was trimmed by 6 bases and J by 7 bases, leaving 15 bases between them. CDR3 length equals 13 residues. The germline gives CDR1 LGHDT, CDR2 YNNKEL (reference sequence). The CDR3 DNA sequence: TGTGCCAGCAGACAACAGGGAGTCTCTGGCTACACCTTC. Its translation is CASRQQGVSGYTF.

This clonotype was seen many times. V and J are TRBV10-1 and TRBJ1-1, with a tentative D call TRBD1 (6 bases). Trimming removed 8 bases from V and 4 bases from J, with 20 bases in between. This CDR3 comprises 15 residues. Germline CDR1 and CDR2: WNHNN and SYGVQD (reference sequence). In DNA, the CDR3 is TGCGCCAGCGGGAGTTTCACAGGGTGGGGCACTGAAGCTTTCTTT. It translates to CASGSFTGWGTEAFF.

There are many counts of this clonotype. V and J are TRBV6-1 and TRBJ2-5, with 7 positions matching TRBD1. Germline-derived CDR1 and CDR2 are MNHNS and SASEGT. The junction had 4 bases not matched to a gene; V was cut back by 4 bases and J by 2 bases. This CDR3 has 14 amino acids. In DNA form, the CDR3 reads TGTGCCAGCAGTGGGTCCAGGGGGCAAGAGACCCAGTACTTC. It encodes CASSGSRGQETQYF.

This clonotype was seen a few times. The chain combines TRBV6-1 with TRBJ1-6; 7 positions agree with TRBD1. V lost 1 base, J lost 2 bases, and 5 bases stayed unmatched. Germline values: CDR1 MNHNS, CDR2 SASEGT. This CDR3 has 17 residues. This chain's CDR3 is CASSEEAGGAYNSPLHF. CDR3 in DNA: TGTGCCAGCAGTGAAGAGGCAGGGGGAGCCTATAATTCACCCCTCCACTTT.

This clonotype was picked up many times. The chain uses TRBV7-4 and TRBJ2-7; D not certain. Per the germline V gene, CDR1 is SGHVT and CDR2 is SQSDAQ. The CDR3 runs to 11 residues. Trimming removed 7 bases at V and 7 bases at J, with 11 bases between. The CDR3 sequence: CASNGSREQYF. In DNA, the CDR3 is TGTGCCAGCAACGGGTCTCGGGAGCAGTACTTC.

This clonotype was recorded many times. The gene calls are TRBV12-3 or TRBV12-4 and TRBJ2-2, with unresolved D. Trimming took off 6 bases at V and 3 bases at J, with 11 bases between the two ends. There are 14 residues in the CDR3. The DNA for the CDR3 is TGTGCCAGCAGCCCGACCCTTTACACCGGGGAGCTGTTTTTT. Its translation is CASSPTLYTGELFF.

This clonotype was seen many times. The chain combines TRBV5-1 with TRBJ1-1, with D hard to call. V lost 5 bases and J lost 3, with 11 bases in between. This CDR3 spans 13 amino acids. Germline V gene lookup returns CDR1 SGHRS and CDR2 YFSETQ. CDR3 DNA: TGCGCCAGCAGGTATCCGGGCCACACTGAAGCTTTCTTT. It specifies CASRYPGHTEAFF.

The sample holds many counts of this clonotype. The DNA of the CDR3 is TGTGCCACCAGTGATACACGTGGGGCCAACGTCCTGACTTTC. Translated, it gives CATSDTRGANVLTF. V gene TRBV24-1 combines with J gene TRBJ2-6, with unresolved D. The CDR3 has 14 amino acids. The germline V and J ends were trimmed by 3 bases and 3 bases, with 5 bases remaining between them. CDR1 is KGHDR and CDR2 is SFDVKD in the germline V gene.